This TCR beta chain was sequenced during a study of blood T cell repertoires in COVID-19 (dated by TCRdb to the early 2020s). Context from the whole study: Samples covering the acute and convalescent phases of COVID-19 were provided by collaborators in the United States, Italy and Spain. The samples were drawn from two sources: the first 160 participants of the ongoing ImmuneRACE study, and over 1,000 subjects contributed by 6 global collaborators. The repertoires were released in a freely available public database meant as a resource for research on the immune response to SARS-CoV-2. Where available, HLA class I and class II types were taken from metadata supplied by the sample provider and were not determined by assay-based typing. The material from the prospective study consisted of cDNA or gDNA derived from T cells, B-cell-depleted T cells, or PBMCs. Subjects who had been exposed to COVID-19, were actively infected with it, or had recovered from it provided the deeply sampled blood TCRbeta repertoires that made up the dataset. The sample metadata nearly always contained a de-identified subject ID, COVID-19 status, age in years and sex.

Collaborating institutions collected whole blood in K2EDTA tubes following their own protocols. Collaborator samples were shipped for TCRbeta analysis as frozen whole blood, isolated PBMCs, or DNA extracted from either sample type. The CDR3, cysteine through phenylalanine, is 12 amino acids long. Kept here is only the CDR3 DNA, which spans 36 bases and is read in frame from base 1. CDR1 MGHDK and CDR2 SYGVNS are derived from the germline V gene. Trimming at the junction amounts to 7 bases on V and 7 bases on J, and the germline ends lie 13 bases apart. As for this clone: The specificity of this receptor is unknown. No clone much larger than this one lies a single base away; base qualities are absent.

Broader findings and caveats from the paper: The quantity of clinical and demographic metadata differed by source and by participant and was supplied without curation.

TCRbeta CDR3 regions were amplified from genomic DNA by means of the immunoSEQ Assay, a bias-controlled multiplex PCR. In the authors' own workflow: Nucleated cell counts per sample were estimated from amplification of reference gene primers within the assay. To quantify the absolute abundance of each unique TCRbeta CDR3 rearrangement, sequence reads were collapsed and filtered. For each sample, productive Simpson clonality was calculated by taking the square root of Simpson's diversity index across productive rearrangements. Not all clones reach the TCRdb copy of this immuneACCESS table, which keeps in-frame sequences only. Checked studies attribute under half of the gap to unresolved V genes and leave the rest unexplained. V and J calls and clone size follow that table, whereas D and trimming were derived from the DNA. Counted in this sample were around 220,000 clones; roughly 90% of them appeared once. The ten largest clones add up to 1.9% of the sample.

Sequencing was carried out using peripheral blood. The rearranged segments are TRBV25-1 and TRBJ1-1; the D gene cannot be named for sure. The receptor's source is a man between 35 and 55 years old with active or convalescent COVID-19. The nucleotide sequence reads as follows: TGTGCCAGCACACGGGCAGAGGGTGAAGCTTTCTTT. This translates into CASTRAEGEAFF.